Listed here are 28 T cell receptor beta chains from one sample, sequenced in a study of blood T cells in healthy people across ages. The use of a sample-barcoded 5' primer and a J-beta primer mix characterized a second PCR of about 7 to 12 cycles. TCRdb redid the calling of the 5' RACE reads with MiXCR, one entry per CDR3 protein. The sample includes around 900,000 distinct CDR3 sequences, under 30% of them seen just once. Material: blood. The receptors were gathered from an elderly woman in good health.

The genes are TRBV20-1 and TRBJ2-4; 8 nucleotides match TRBD1. CDR1 and CDR2 from the germline V gene are DFQATT and SNEGSKA (reference sequence). CDR3 length: 14 residues. V was clipped by 3 bases and J by 13 bases; unmatched bases: 14. CDR3 protein: CSASKDRAVRAQYF. The DNA of the CDR3 is TGCAGTGCTAGTAAGGACAGGGCTGTCAGGGCGCAGTACTTC.

This clonotype was seen many times. V and J are TRBV10-2 and TRBJ1-2; 11 bases match TRBD1. CDR3 size: 16 residues. Germline CDR1 is WSHSY and CDR2 is SAAADI. J lost 4 bases, V lost 10 bases, and 14 bases had no gene match. CDR3 amino acids: CANISDRGPRSYGYTF. The CDR3 region has the DNA TGCGCCAACATCTCGGACAGGGGGCCCCGTAGCTATGGCTACACCTTC.

Here the CDR3 reads CASSGGGDFEKLFF. The CDR3 nucleotides read TGTGCCAGCAGTGGGGGCGGGGATTTTGAAAAACTGTTTTTT. The V call is TRBV25-1, the J call TRBJ1-4, with a tentative D call TRBD1 (5 bases). The germline CDR1 and CDR2 sequences are MGHDK and SYGVNS. Between the trimmed V and J ends, which lost 4 bases and 7 bases, there was a span of 13 bases. This CDR3 has 14 amino acids.

On this clonotype: This may arise from a read error, as a much more abundant clone is one base away. V is TRBV27 and J is TRBJ2-1, with TRBD1 matching 9 bases. Trimming at V came to 10 bases and at J to 4 bases, leaving 14 bases not matched to a gene. Germline V gene data show CDR1 as MNHEY and CDR2 as SMNVEV (reference sequence). The CDR3 is made up of 16 amino acids. Here the CDR3 DNA reads TGTGCCAACAGAGACCTGCGGGACAGGGTGTACAATGAGCAGTTCTTC. Translated, it gives CANRDLRDRVYNEQFF.

Comments on this clonotype: Since a much larger clone is just one base distant, this may be a read error. The chain combines TRBV30 with TRBJ1-1; D gene unclear. Trimming took off 8 bases at V and 0 bases at J, with 19 bases between the two ends. The CDR3 extends over 15 amino acids. Germline V gives CDR1 GTSNPN, CDR2 SVGIG (reference sequence). CDR3 in amino acids: CARFYPRAVNTEAFF. In DNA, the CDR3 is TGTGCCCGGTTCTATCCAAGAGCGGTGAACACTGAAGCTTTCTTT.

In nucleotides, the CDR3 is TGTGCCAGCAGTTTTGGGGCCGGGGGTATTCTTTTCTTT. Translated, it gives CASSFGAGGILFF. The chain employs TRBV27 and TRBJ1-1, with D tentatively TRBD1 (5 bases). Germline CDR1 reads MNHEY; CDR2 reads SMNVEV (reference sequence). There are 13 residues in the CDR3. V was trimmed by 3 bases and J by 13 bases, leaving 18 bases between them.

The sample holds one count of this clonotype. This could be a read error, since a much larger clone is one nucleotide away. The CDR3 does not close with the conserved phenylalanine or tryptophan, likely indicating a read error. The chain employs TRBV18 and TRBJ2-5; no clear D gene. The CDR3 is 14 amino acids. CDR1 and CDR2 (germline): KGHSH, LQKENI. With 3 bases removed from V and 4 bases from J, the gap between germline ends came to 12 bases. CDR3 sequence (DNA): TGTGCCAGCTCACCGGAGAGACGTTCAGAGACCCAGTACGTC. Translated: CASSPERRSETQYV.

This clonotype was seen a few times. The V and J genes are TRBV7-2 and TRBJ1-5, with D tentatively TRBD1 (5 bases). This CDR3 is 14 amino acids long. Trimming stripped 2 bases from V and 5 bases from J, with 10 bases between. Germline V lookup: CDR1 SGHTA, CDR2 FQGNSA. The CDR3 is CASSLSFRDQPQHF. The DNA of the CDR3 is TGTGCCAGCAGCTTAAGTTTCAGGGATCAGCCCCAGCATTTT.

This clonotype was seen more than once but under ten times. The chain employs TRBV6-1 and TRBJ1-2, with TRBD1 identical over 8 bases. CDR3 size: 18 residues. From germline, CDR1 is MNHNS and CDR2 SASEGT. Unmatched junction bases numbered 21, after V lost 5 bases and J lost 7 bases. CDR3 nucleotide sequence: TGTGCCAGCAGTCGCTGGACAGGGCTCCCTATAACGAGTGGTGGCTACACCTTC. This codes for CASSRWTGLPITSGGYTF.

The chain employs TRBV19 and TRBJ1-5, with TRBD1 matching over 10 bases. J gave up 0 bases and V 5 bases, and 7 bases lay outside the gene matches. Looked up from germline, CDR1 is LNHDA and CDR2 is SQIVND (reference sequence). This CDR3 is built from 17 residues. The CDR3 loop reads CASSPGTGDRSNQPQHF. CDR3 nucleotides: TGTGCCAGTAGTCCCGGGACAGGGGATCGTAGCAATCAGCCCCAGCATTTT.

This clonotype has ten or more counts. This chain connects TRBV4-2 to TRBJ2-5; a weak D match, TRBD2 (5 bases). With 3 bases removed from V and 2 bases from J, the gap between germline ends came to 16 bases. This CDR3 contains 16 residues. The germline V gene has CDR1 LGHNA and CDR2 YNFKEQ. The CDR3 loop is CASSQGPSGIQETQYF. The CDR3 nucleotides are TGTGCCAGCAGCCAGGGCCCTTCGGGGATACAAGAGACCCAGTACTTC.

In the case of this clonotype: The junction departs from germline at one end; a sequencing error may be responsible. This chain uses TRBV18 with TRBJ2-1; D remains ambiguous. Germline V gene sequence: CDR1 KGHSH, CDR2 LQKENI. The CDR3 has 15 amino acids. The CDR3 loop reads CASLPPSRADNEQFF. As DNA, the CDR3 is TGTGCCAGCTTACCACCGTCAAGGGCAGACAATGAGCAGTTCTTC.

This clonotype was seen many times. The rearrangement links TRBV7-2 to TRBJ2-5, with 9 bases that match TRBD2. The ends lost 5 bases at V and 5 bases at J; junction bases unmatched: 15. This CDR3 is built from 17 residues. Germline V gene lookup returns CDR1 SGHTA and CDR2 FQGNSA. The CDR3 is CASSPRLSGGPGETQYF. CDR3 in DNA: TGTGCCAGCAGCCCCCGACTAAGCGGGGGGCCCGGGGAGACCCAGTACTTC.

The V call is TRBV20-1, the J call TRBJ1-2; D perhaps matches TRBD1 (6 bases). Germline V CDR1 and CDR2: DFQATT, SNEGSKA (reference sequence). The CDR3 has 18 residues. V dropped 3 bases and J dropped 2 bases, with 25 bases sitting between them. The CDR3 sequence: CSARPSGSGGATNYGYTF. Written as DNA, the CDR3 is TGCAGTGCTAGGCCTAGCGGTTCGGGGGGGGCGACCAACTATGGCTACACCTTC.

The rearrangement uses TRBV7-2 and TRBJ2-1; possible D gene TRBD1, 6 bases. Trimming pared 3 bases from V and 2 bases from J, leaving 14 bases between. The CDR3 totals 16 residues. In germline, CDR1 is SGHTA, CDR2 FQGNSA. In DNA form, the CDR3 reads TGTGCCAGCAGCTTTTCTTCAGGGGAACCCTACAATGAGCAGTTCTTC. Its protein product is CASSFSSGEPYNEQFF.

There are a few counts of this clonotype. V usage is TRBV20-1 and J usage is TRBJ1-6, with no clear D. The V gene's germline CDR1 is DFQATT and CDR2 SNEGSKA (reference sequence). CDR3 size: 13 residues. Deletions cut 4 bases from V and 8 bases from J, with 12 bases between. The CDR3 reads CSATTSLDSPLHF. The CDR3 bases are TGCAGTGCTACAACTAGCCTCGATTCACCCCTCCACTTT.

Points on this clonotype: A much larger clone differs by one base, so this may be a read error. The chain couples TRBV4-3 to TRBJ2-5; TRBD2 is a possible D gene (7 bases). Germline CDR1 reads LGHNA; CDR2 reads YSLEER. Trimming shortened V by 4 bases and J by 11 bases, and 20 bases separated the two germline ends. The CDR3 spans 14 residues. The CDR3 region is CASSPEGGAHEQYF. For the CDR3, the DNA is TGCGCCAGCAGCCCCGAGGGGGGGGCCCATGAGCAGTACTTC.

This clonotype appeared many times. The chain couples TRBV7-9 to TRBJ1-2; the D gene is possibly TRBD1 (5 bases). The CDR3 runs to 16 residues. Germline V gene lookup returns CDR1 SEHNR and CDR2 FQNEAQ (reference sequence). Trimming took off 1 base at V and 2 bases at J, with 14 bases between the two ends. The CDR3 DNA reads TGTGCCAGCAGCTTAGTCGGACACAACACCAACTATGGCTACACCTTC. Translated, it gives CASSLVGHNTNYGYTF.

This chain joins TRBV15 and TRBJ2-2; D not certain. V lost 2 bases, J lost 2 bases, and 6 bases lay in between. The CDR3 loop spans 14 amino acids. Looked up from germline, CDR1 is LNHNV and CDR2 is YYDKDF (reference sequence). The CDR3 region has the DNA TGTGCCACCAGCAGATATTACAACACCGGGGAGCTGTTTTTT. Translating gives CATSRYYNTGELFF.

This clonotype was detected only once. A much larger clone lies one base from this, so it may be a read error. The chain recombines TRBV7-9 with TRBJ2-1; tentatively, D is TRBD1 or TRBD2 (5 bases each). This CDR3 contains 14 residues. Germline values: CDR1 SEHNR, CDR2 FQNEAQ (reference sequence). For the CDR3, the DNA is TGTACCAGCAGCTTAAACGGGGACGCCAATGAGCAGTTCTTC. Amino acid sequence: CTSSLNGDANEQFF.

This clonotype was seen only a few times. The chain couples TRBV7-2 to TRBJ1-6; 7 nucleotides align to TRBD1. Trimming cost V 1 base and J 6 bases; bases outside gene matches: 3. Per germline, CDR1 SGHTA and CDR2 FQGNSA. The CDR3 spans 15 residues. CDR3: CASSLEGAGNSPLHF. The CDR3 region has the DNA TGTGCCAGCAGCTTAGAGGGGGCGGGTAATTCACCCCTCCACTTT.

This chain uses TRBV13 with TRBJ1-2; perhaps TRBD1 as D (6 bases). The germline V gene encodes CDR1 PRHDT and CDR2 FYEKMQ (reference sequence). Trimming stripped 6 bases from V and 4 bases from J, with 18 bases between. This CDR3 contains 15 residues. CDR3 in DNA: TGTGCCAGCAGTCGGTGGGGGCAGGGCTCCTATGGCTACACCTTC. Translated: CASSRWGQGSYGYTF.

This chain links TRBV7-8 with TRBJ1-2, with TRBD1 identical over 9 bases. Germline CDR1 and CDR2: SGHVS and FQNEAQ. There are 15 residues in the CDR3. V dropped 4 bases and J dropped 3; count of bases not matched to a gene: 6. Here the CDR3 reads CASSSRTGVDYGYTF. The CDR3 DNA reads TGTGCCAGCAGCTCAAGGACAGGGGTGGACTATGGCTACACCTTC. Looking up the rest from reference TRBV7-8 and TRBJ1-2 gives the full variable domain: GAGVSQSPRYKVAKRGQDVALRCDPISGHVSLFWYQQALGQGPEFLTYFQNEAQLDKSGLPSDRFFAERPEGSVSTLKIQRTQQEDSAVYLCASSSRTGVDYGYTFGSGTRLTVV.

In its sample, this clonotype was seen many times. The genes are TRBV30 and TRBJ2-2; no definite D call. V dropped 0 bases and J dropped 5 bases, with 4 bases sitting between them. The CDR3 extends over 12 amino acids. Germline V lookup: CDR1 GTSNPN, CDR2 SVGIG (reference sequence). DNA for the CDR3: TGTGCCTGGAGTGTGACTACCGGGGAGCTGTTTTTT. This codes for CAWSVTTGELFF.

This clonotype was counted at least ten times. The J gene is TRBJ1-6, the V gene TRBV20-1; 8 bases align to TRBD1. Germline CDR1 and CDR2: DFQATT and SNEGSKA (reference sequence). This CDR3 region has 16 residues. V lost 2 bases to trimming and J lost 8 bases; unmatched junction nucleotides: 11. The CDR3 DNA sequence: TGCAGTGCTAGACCCGCAGGGGGCAGAGGAGATTCACCCCTCCACTTT. This encodes CSARPAGGRGDSPLHF.

This clonotype was detected many times. The genes are TRBV7-2 and TRBJ2-1, with D tentatively TRBD1 (6 bases). This CDR3 is 15 amino acids long. Trimming took 5 bases from V and 8 from J, leaving 19 bases between them. In germline, CDR1 is SGHTA, CDR2 FQGNSA. The CDR3 sequence is CASSLQGAISDEQFF. The CDR3 DNA sequence: TGTGCCAGCAGCCTACAGGGAGCGATAAGTGATGAGCAGTTCTTC. The entire variable domain, with the rest obtained from reference TRBV7-2 and TRBJ2-1, is as follows: GAGVSQSPSNKVTEKGKDVELRCDPISGHTALYWYRQSLGQGLEFLIYFQGNSAPDKSGLPSDRFSAERTGGSVSTLTIQRTQQEDSAVYLCASSLQGAISDEQFFGPGTRLTVL.

The J gene is TRBJ1-5, the V gene TRBV4-3, with D unclear. Germline CDR1 and CDR2: LGHNA and YSLEER. V lost 1 base, J lost 9 bases, and 16 bases lay in between. The CDR3 contains 15 residues. The CDR3 loop is CASSQGRSGKGPQHF. The CDR3 coding sequence is TGCGCCAGCAGCCAAGGGAGGTCCGGTAAAGGGCCCCAGCATTTT.

This clonotype came up once. As the CDR3 is not closed by the conserved phenylalanine or tryptophan, this likely results from a read error. V and J are TRBV5-1 and TRBJ1-2; 12 bases fit TRBD1. The V and J ends lost 0 bases and 10 bases, in that order; junction bases with no gene match: 10. The germline V gene has CDR1 SGHRS and CDR2 YFSETQ. This CDR3 has 16 amino acids. CDR3 nucleotides: TGCGCCAGCAGCTTGGAGGGACAGGGGGCCTCGGGTGACTACACCGTC. Translated: CASSLEGQGASGDYTV.